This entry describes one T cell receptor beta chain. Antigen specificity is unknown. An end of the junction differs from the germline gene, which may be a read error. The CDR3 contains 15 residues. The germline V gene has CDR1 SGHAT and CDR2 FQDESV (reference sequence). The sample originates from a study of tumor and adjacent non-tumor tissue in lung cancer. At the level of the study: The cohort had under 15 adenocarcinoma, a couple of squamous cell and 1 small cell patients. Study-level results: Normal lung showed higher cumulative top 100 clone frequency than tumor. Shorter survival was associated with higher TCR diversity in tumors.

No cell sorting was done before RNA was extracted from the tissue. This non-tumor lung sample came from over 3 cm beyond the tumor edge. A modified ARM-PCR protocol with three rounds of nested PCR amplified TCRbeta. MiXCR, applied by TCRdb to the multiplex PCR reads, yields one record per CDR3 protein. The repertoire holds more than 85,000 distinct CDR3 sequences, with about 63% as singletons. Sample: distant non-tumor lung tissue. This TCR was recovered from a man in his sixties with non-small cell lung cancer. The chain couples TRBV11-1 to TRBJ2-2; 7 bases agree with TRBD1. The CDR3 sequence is CAGSPVLGGTWELFF. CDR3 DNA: TGTGCCGGCAGCCCCGTGTTAGGGGGCACCTGGGAGCTGTTTTTT.